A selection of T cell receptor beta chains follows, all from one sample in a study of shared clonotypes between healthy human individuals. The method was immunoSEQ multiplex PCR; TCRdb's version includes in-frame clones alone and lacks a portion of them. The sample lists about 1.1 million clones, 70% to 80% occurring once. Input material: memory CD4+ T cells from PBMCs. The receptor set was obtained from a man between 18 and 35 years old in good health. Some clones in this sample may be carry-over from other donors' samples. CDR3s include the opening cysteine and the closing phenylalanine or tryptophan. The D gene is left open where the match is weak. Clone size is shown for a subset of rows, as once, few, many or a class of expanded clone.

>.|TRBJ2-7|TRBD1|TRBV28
TGTGCCAGCAGTGAAGCGGGACAGGGTTCCTACGAGCAGTACTTC
CASSEAGQGSYEQYF
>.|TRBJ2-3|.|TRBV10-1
TGCGCCAGCAGAACTAGAACACCAGATACGCAGTATTTT
CASRTRTPDTQYF
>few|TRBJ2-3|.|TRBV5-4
TGTGCCAGCAGCTTGCGGGACCGGGACCTCGATACGCAGTATTTT
CASSLRDRDLDTQYF
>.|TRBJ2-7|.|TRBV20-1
TGCAGTGCGTACGCCGCTGTCGAGCAGTACTTC
CSAYAAVEQYF
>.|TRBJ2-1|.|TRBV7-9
TGTGCCAGCAGTTCCTCCCGAGGCGGAGGGCCCACCTACAATGAGCAGTTCTTC
CASSSSRGGGPTYNEQFF
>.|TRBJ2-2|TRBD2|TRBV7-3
TGTGCCAGCAGTTGGACCGGGACTAGAAACACCGGGGAGCTGTTCTTT
CASSWTGTRNTGELFF
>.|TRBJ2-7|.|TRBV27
TGTGCCAGCAGTTTATTCCCCAATACCGGATACGAGCAGTACTTC
CASSLFPNTGYEQYF
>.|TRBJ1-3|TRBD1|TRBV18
TGTGCCAGCTCACCGAGGAGGGGACAGGGAAATCTGGGCGGAAACACCATATATTTT
CASSPRRGQGNLGGNTIYF
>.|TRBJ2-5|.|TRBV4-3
TGCGCCAGCAGCCAAGGGGTTTTGGAGACCCAGTACTTC
CASSQGVLETQYF
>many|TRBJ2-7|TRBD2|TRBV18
TGTGCCAGCTCACCACCTGACGGGAGGGCCCTGGGGGAGCAGTACTTC
CASSPPDGRALGEQYF
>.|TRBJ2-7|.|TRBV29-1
TGCAGCGTGCGGACAGCCTTGTACGAGCAGTACTTC
CSVRTALYEQYF
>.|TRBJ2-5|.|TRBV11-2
TGTGCCAGCAGTATCGGGAGCTCTCAGGAGACCCAGTACTTC
CASSIGSSQETQYF
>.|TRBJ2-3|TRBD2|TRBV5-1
TGCGCCAGCAGCAAAGTTACTAGCGGCACAGATACGCAGTATTTT
CASSKVTSGTDTQYF
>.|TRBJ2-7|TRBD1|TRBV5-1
TGCGCCAGCAGGGGACAGGGGGCTTCGGACGAGCAGTACTTC
CASRGQGASDEQYF
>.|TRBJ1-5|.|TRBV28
TGTGCCAGCGTCAGGAGGGACAATCAGCCCCAGCATTTT
CASVRRDNQPQHF
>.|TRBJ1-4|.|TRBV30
TGTGCCTGGAGTCCCCTCGGAAGAGGGGCAACTAATGAAAAACTGTTTTTT
CAWSPLGRGATNEKLFF
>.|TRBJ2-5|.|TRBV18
TGTGCCAGCTCACGCGGACAGAGCGGGGAGACCCAGTACTTC
CASSRGQSGETQYF
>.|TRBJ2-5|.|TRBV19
TGTGCCAGTAGTATTCAGGGCTCAGGGACCCAGTACTTC
CASSIQGSGTQYF
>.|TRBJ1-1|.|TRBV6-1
TGTGCCAGCAGCCGAGGACTAGGGGAGAACACTGAAGCTTTCTTT
CASSRGLGENTEAFF
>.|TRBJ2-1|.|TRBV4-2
TGTGCCAGCAGCCAGGACGGAAGTATATACCGCTCCTACAATGAGCAGTTCTTC
CASSQDGSIYRSYNEQFF
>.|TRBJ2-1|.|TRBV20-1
TGCAGTGCTAGTAGGGCGGCGTTGGAGTTCTTC
CSASRAALEFF
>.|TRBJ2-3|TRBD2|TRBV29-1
TGCAGCGTTCCCGGGACTAGCGGGAGTGTGCCAGATACGCAGTATTTT
CSVPGTSGSVPDTQYF
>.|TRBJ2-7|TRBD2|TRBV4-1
TGCGCCAGCAGCCAGACCGGACTAGCGGGAGGTCCCTACGAGCAGTACTTC
CASSQTGLAGGPYEQYF
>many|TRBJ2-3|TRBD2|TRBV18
TGTGCCAGCTCCCTGGGAGCGGGAGAAGATGATACGCAGTATTTT
CASSLGAGEDDTQYF
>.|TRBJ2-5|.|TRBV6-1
TGTGCCAGCAGTGGGGGCAGCGCCCAAGAGACCCAGTACTTC
CASSGGSAQETQYF
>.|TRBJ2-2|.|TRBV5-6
TGTGCCAGCAGCTTGTATTTTGGGTCGGGGGGCGAGGCCGGGGAGCTGTTTTTT
CASSLYFGSGGEAGELFF
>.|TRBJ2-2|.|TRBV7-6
TGTGCCAGCAGCTCACTCCCTCAGGACACCGGGGAGCTGTTTTTT
CASSSLPQDTGELFF
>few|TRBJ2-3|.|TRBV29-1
TGCAGCGTCCCGTCGGGACGGGAAAACACAGATACGCAGTATTTT
CSVPSGRENTDTQYF
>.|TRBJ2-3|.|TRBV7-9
TGTGCCAGCAGCTTAGCGGGGGTTGAGGATACGCAGTATTTT
CASSLAGVEDTQYF
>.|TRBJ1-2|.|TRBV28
TGTGCCAGCAGTTTACAATACGCCTATGGCTACACCTTC
CASSLQYAYGYTF
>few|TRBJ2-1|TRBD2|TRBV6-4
TGTGCCAGCAGTCCCGAGACTAGCGGGAGCGATGAGCAGTTCTTC
CASSPETSGSDEQFF
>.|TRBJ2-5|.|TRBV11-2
TGTGCCAGCAGGTTGGCCGGGGGCCAAGAGACCCAGTACTTC
CASRLAGGQETQYF
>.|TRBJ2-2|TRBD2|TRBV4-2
TGTGCCAGCAGCCAAGACGGGGGGGCCGGGGAGCTGTTTTTT
CASSQDGGAGELFF
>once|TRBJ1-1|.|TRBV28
TGTGCCAGCAGTTGGGTTGGTGACACTGAAGCTTTCTTT
CASSWVGDTEAFF
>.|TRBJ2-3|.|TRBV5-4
TGTGCCAGCAGCTTGGCGGCAGACACAGATACGCAGTATTTT
CASSLAADTDTQYF
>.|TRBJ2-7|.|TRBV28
TGTGCCAGCAGTTTGCCAGTGGGAACCTACGAGCAGTACTTC
CASSLPVGTYEQYF
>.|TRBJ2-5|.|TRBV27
TGTGCCAGCAGGGGCACACAAGAGACCCAGTACTTC
CASRGTQETQYF
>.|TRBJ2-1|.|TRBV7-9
TGTGCCAGCAGCTCCTTTTTGGGGGACAATGAGCAGTTCTTC
CASSSFLGDNEQFF
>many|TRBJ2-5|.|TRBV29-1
TGCAGCGTTGAAGATCGCTCGCGGGTGAATTTCCAAGAGACCCAGTACTTC
CSVEDRSRVNFQETQYF
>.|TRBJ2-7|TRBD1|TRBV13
TGTGCCAGCAGCTTAGTGGACAGGGGTTCCCACGAGCAGTACTTC
CASSLVDRGSHEQYF
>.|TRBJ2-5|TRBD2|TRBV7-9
TGTGCCAGCAGCCCGCGGGCTAGCGGGATCGAGGAGACCCAGTACTTC
CASSPRASGIEETQYF
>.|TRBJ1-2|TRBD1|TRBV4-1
TGCGCCAGCAGCCCGGGGAGGGCAGGGGGCTATGGCTACACCTTC
CASSPGRAGGYGYTF
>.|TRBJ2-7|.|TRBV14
TGTGCCAGCAGCCAAGGGACGCCCGAGCAGTACTTC
CASSQGTPEQYF
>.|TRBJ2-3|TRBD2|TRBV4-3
TGCGCCAGCAGTCTCACTAGCGGGTTCAACACAGATACGCAGTATTTT
CASSLTSGFNTDTQYF
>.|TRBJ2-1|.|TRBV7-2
TGTGCCAGCAGGGAACTGGACGGCTACAATGAGCAGTTCTTC
CASRELDGYNEQFF
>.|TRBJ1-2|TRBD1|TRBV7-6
TGTGCCAGCAGCTTAGGTCAGGGACAGGGGTTCTATGGCTACACCTTC
CASSLGQGQGFYGYTF
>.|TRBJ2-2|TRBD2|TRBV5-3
TGTGCCAGAAGCCCCAGGGGGACTAGCGGGAGAAGGACCGGGGAGCTGTTTTTT
CARSPRGTSGRRTGELFF
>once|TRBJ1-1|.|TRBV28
TGTGCCACCTTGACGGGGGGAGGTATGAACACTGAAGCTTTCTTT
CATLTGGGMNTEAFF
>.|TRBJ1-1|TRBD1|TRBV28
TGTGCCAGCAGTCCATCAGGGGGGGCTTTGACTGAAGCTTTCTTT
CASSPSGGALTEAFF
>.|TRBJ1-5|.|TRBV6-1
TGTGCCAGCAGTGGAGGGACATTCAATCAGCCCCAGCATTTT
CASSGGTFNQPQHF
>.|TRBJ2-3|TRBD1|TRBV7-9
TGTGCCAGCAGTTTTTATAGGACAGGAGACACAGATACGCAGTATTTT
CASSFYRTGDTDTQYF